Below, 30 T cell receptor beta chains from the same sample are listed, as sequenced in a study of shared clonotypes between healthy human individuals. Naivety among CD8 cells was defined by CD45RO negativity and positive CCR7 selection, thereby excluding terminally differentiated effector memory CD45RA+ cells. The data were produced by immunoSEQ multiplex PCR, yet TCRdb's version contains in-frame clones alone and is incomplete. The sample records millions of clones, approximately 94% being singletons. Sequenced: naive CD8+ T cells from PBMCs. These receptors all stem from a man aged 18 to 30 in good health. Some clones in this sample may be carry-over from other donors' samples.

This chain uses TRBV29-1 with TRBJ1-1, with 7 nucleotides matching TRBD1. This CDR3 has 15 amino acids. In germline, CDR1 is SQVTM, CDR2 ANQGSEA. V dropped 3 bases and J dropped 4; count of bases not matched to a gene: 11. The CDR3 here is CSVDGNTGAGTEAFF. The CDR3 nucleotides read TGCAGCGTTGACGGGAATACAGGGGCGGGCACTGAAGCTTTCTTT.

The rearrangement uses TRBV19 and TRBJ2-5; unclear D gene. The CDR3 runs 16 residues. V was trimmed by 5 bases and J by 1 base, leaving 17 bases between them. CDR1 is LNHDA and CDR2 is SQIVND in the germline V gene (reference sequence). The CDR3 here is CASSPRFLSPQETQYF. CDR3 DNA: TGTGCCAGTAGTCCGCGTTTTCTTTCCCCCCAAGAGACCCAGTACTTC.

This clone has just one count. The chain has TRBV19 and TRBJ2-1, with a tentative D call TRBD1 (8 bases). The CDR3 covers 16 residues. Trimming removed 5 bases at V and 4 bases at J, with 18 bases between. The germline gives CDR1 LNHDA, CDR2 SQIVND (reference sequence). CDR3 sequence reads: CASSQGAGGGYNEQFF. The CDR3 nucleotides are TGTGCCAGTAGTCAGGGGGCAGGGGGAGGGTACAATGAGCAGTTCTTC.

DNA for the CDR3: TGTGCCAGCAGGAGGACAGAACATGACAATGAGCAGTTCTTC. It yields the protein CASRRTEHDNEQFF. The V call is TRBV28, the J call TRBJ2-1; D might be TRBD1 (6 bases). Germline values: CDR1 MDHEN, CDR2 SYDVKM. V was trimmed by 6 bases and J by 5 bases, leaving 14 bases between them. The CDR3 contains 14 residues.

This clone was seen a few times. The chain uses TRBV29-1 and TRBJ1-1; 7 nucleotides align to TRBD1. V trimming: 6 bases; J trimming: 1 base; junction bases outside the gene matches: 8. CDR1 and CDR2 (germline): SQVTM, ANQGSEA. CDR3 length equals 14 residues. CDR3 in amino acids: CSVELRGGNTEAFF. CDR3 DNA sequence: TGCAGCGTGGAGCTCAGGGGGGGGAACACTGAAGCTTTCTTT.

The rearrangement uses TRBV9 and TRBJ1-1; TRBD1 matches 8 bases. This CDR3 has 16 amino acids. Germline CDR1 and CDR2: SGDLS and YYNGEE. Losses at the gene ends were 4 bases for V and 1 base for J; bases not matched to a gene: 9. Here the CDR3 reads CASSSNRDRRNTEAFF. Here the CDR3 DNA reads TGTGCCAGCAGCTCCAACCGGGACAGGAGGAACACTGAAGCTTTCTTT.

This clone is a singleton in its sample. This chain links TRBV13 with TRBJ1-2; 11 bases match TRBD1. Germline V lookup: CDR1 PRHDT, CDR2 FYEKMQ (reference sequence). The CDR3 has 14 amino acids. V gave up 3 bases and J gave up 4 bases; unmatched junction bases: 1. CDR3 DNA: TGTGCCAGCAGCTTGGACAGGGGGCTCTATGGCTACACCTTC. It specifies CASSLDRGLYGYTF.

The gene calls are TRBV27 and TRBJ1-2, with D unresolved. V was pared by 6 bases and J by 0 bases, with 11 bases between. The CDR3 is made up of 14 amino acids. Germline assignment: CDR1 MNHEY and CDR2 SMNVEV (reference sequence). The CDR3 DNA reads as TGTGCCAGCAGGCCCTGGCAGTCTAACTATGGCTACACCTTC. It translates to CASRPWQSNYGYTF.

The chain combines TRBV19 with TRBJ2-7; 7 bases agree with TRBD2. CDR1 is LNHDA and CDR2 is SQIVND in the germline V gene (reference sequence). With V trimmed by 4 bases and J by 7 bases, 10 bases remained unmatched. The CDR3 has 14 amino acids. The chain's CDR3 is CASSTREASGEQYF. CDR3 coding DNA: TGTGCCAGTAGTACACGGGAGGCCTCAGGGGAGCAGTACTTC.

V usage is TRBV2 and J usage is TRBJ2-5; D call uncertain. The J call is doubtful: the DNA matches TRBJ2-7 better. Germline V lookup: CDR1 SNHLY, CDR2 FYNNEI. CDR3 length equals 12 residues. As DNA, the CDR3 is TGTGCCAGCAGTGAACGGGCATACGAGCAGTACTTC. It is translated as CASSERAYEQYF.

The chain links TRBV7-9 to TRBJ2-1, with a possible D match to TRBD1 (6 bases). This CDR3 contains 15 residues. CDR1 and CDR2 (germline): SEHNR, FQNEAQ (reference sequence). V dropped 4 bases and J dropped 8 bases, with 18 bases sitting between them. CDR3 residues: CASSWTQRTDDEQFF. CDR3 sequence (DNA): TGTGCCAGCAGCTGGACCCAGAGGACAGACGATGAGCAGTTCTTC.

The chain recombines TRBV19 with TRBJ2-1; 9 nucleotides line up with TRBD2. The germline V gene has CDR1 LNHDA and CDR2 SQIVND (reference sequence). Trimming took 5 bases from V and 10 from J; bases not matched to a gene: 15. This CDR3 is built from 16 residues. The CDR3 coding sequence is TGTGCCAGTAGTCCTTCTAGCGGGAAGACTCAGGGGGAGCAGTTCTTC. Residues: CASSPSSGKTQGEQFF.

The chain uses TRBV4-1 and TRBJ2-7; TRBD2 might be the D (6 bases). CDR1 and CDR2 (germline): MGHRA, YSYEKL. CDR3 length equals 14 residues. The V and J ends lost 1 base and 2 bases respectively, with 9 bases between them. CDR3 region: CASSQGRATYEQYF. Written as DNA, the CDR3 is TGCGCCAGCAGCCAAGGGAGGGCAACCTACGAGCAGTACTTC.

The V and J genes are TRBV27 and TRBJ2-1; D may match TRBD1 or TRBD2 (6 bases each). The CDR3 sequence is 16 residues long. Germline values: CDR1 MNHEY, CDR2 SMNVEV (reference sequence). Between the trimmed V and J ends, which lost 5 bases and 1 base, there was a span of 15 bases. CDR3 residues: CASSPEGVLSYNEQFF. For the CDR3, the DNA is TGTGCCAGCAGTCCGGAGGGGGTCTTGTCCTACAATGAGCAGTTCTTC.

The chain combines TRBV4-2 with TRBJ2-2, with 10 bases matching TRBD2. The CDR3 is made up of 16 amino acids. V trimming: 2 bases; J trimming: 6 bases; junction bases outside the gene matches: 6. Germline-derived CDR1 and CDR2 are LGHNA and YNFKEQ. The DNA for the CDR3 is TGTGCCAGCAGCCAAACAAGCGGGAGGGAAGCCGGGGAGCTGTTTTTT. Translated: CASSQTSGREAGELFF.

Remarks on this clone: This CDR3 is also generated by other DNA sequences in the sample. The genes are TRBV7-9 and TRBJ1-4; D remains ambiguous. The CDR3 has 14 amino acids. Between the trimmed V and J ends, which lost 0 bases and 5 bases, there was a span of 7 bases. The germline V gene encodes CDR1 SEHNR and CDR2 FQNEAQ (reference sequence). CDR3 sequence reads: CASSLAPGNEKLFF. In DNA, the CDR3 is TGTGCCAGCAGCTTAGCCCCGGGAAATGAAAAACTGTTTTTT.

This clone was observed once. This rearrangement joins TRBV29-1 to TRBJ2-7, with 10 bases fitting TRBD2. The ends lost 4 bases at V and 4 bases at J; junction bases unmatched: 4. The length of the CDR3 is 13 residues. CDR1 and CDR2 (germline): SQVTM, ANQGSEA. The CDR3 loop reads CSVVRTSGYEQYF. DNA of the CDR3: TGCAGCGTTGTTAGGACTAGCGGTTACGAGCAGTACTTC.

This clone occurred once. CDR3 loop: CASSQVGDGYGYTF. DNA for the CDR3: TGCGCCAGCAGCCAAGTGGGCGACGGCTATGGCTACACCTTC. This chain joins TRBV4-1 and TRBJ1-2, with no clear D. This CDR3 comprises 14 residues. The germline V gene has CDR1 MGHRA and CDR2 YSYEKL. With 1 base removed from V and 4 bases from J, the gap between germline ends came to 10 bases.

The CDR3 region has the DNA TGTGCCAGCTCAGGGGGACTAGTCAGCACAGATACGCAGTATTTT. Translation: CASSGGLVSTDTQYF. This chain uses TRBV18 with TRBJ2-3; 8 nucleotides align to TRBD2. V trimming: 5 bases; J trimming: 0 bases; junction bases outside the gene matches: 4. Per the germline V gene, CDR1 is KGHSH and CDR2 is LQKENI. The CDR3 covers 15 residues.

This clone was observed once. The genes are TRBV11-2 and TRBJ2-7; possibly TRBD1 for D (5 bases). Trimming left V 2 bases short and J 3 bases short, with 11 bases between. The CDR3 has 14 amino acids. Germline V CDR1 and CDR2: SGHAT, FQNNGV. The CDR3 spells CASSLSDNRYEQYF. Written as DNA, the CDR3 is TGTGCCAGCAGCTTATCGGACAACCGCTACGAGCAGTACTTC. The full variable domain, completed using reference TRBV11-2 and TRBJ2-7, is EAGVAQSPRYKIIEKRQSVAFWCNPISGHATLYWYQQILGQGPKLLIQFQNNGVVDDSQLPKDRFSAERLKGVDSTLKIQPAKLEDSAVYLCASSLSDNRYEQYFGPGTRLTVT.

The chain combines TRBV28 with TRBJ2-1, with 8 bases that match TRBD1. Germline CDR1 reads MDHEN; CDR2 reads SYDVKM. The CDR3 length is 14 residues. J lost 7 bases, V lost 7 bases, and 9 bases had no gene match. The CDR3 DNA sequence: TGTGCCAGCACCGGGGGACAGGACGGGAATGAGCAGTTCTTC. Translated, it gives CASTGGQDGNEQFF.

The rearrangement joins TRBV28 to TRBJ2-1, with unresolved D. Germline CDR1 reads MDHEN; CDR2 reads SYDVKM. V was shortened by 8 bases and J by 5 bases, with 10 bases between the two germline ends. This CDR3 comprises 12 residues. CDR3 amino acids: CASQAPDNEQFF. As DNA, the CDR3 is TGTGCCAGCCAAGCCCCAGACAATGAGCAGTTCTTC.

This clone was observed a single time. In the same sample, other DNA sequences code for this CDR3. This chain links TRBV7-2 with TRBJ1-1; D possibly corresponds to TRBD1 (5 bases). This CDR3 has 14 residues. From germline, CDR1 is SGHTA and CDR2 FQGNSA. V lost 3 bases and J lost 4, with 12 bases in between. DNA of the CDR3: TGTGCCAGCAGCTTGGGGCGAGTAACCACTGAAGCTTTCTTT. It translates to CASSLGRVTTEAFF. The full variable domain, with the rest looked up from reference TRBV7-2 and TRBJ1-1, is GAGVSQSPSNKVTEKGKDVELRCDPISGHTALYWYRQSLGQGLEFLIYFQGNSAPDKSGLPSDRFSAERTGGSVSTLTIQRTQQEDSAVYLCASSLGRVTTEAFFGQGTRLTVV.

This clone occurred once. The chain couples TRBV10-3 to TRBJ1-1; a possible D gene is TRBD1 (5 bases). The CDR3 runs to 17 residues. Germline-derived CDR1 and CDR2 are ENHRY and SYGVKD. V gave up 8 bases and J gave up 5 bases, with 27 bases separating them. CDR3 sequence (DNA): TGTGCCATCGGTCAGTCCATTTCTCAGCAGGGAAGGACTGAAGCTTTCTTT. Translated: CAIGQSISQQGRTEAFF.

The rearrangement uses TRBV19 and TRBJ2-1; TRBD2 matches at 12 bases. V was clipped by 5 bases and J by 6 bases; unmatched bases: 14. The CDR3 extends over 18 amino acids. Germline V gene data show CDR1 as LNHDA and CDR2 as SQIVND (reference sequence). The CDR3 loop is CASSAPGLAGAGGNEQFF. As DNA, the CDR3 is TGTGCCAGTAGTGCACCGGGACTAGCGGGCGCGGGAGGCAATGAGCAGTTCTTC.

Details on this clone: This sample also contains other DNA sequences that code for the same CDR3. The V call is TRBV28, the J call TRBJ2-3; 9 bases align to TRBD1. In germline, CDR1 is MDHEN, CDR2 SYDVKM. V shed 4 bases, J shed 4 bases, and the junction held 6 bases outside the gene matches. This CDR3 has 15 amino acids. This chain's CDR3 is CASSSRDRAADTQYF. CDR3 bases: TGTGCCAGCAGTTCCCGGGACAGGGCTGCAGATACGCAGTATTTT.

As DNA, the CDR3 is TGCGCCAGCAGCCAAGTGGACAGGACAGGGTCTGTAGGGGCCAACGTCCTGACTTTC. It specifies CASSQVDRTGSVGANVLTF. V and J are TRBV4-1 and TRBJ2-6, with 8 bases identical to TRBD1. Unmatched junction bases numbered 12, after V lost 1 base and J lost 4 bases. The CDR3 has 19 residues. Looked up from germline, CDR1 is MGHRA and CDR2 is YSYEKL.

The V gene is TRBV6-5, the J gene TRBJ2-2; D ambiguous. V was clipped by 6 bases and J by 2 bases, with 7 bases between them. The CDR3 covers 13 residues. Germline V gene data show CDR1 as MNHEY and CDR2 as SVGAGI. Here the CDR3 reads CASRPINTGELFF. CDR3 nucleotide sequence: TGTGCCAGCAGGCCTATAAACACCGGGGAGCTGTTTTTT.

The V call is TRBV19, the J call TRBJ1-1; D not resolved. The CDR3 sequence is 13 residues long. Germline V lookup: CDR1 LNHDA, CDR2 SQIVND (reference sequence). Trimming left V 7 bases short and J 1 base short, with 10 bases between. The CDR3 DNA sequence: TGTGCCAGTACCAGGACGGCGAACACTGAAGCTTTCTTT. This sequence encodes CASTRTANTEAFF.

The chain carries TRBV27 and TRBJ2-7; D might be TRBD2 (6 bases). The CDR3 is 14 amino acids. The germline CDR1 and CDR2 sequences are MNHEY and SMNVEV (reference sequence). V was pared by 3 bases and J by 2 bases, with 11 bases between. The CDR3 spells CASSFSGSPYEQYF. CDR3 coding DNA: TGTGCCAGCAGTTTTTCCGGGAGTCCCTACGAGCAGTACTTC.